One sample yielded the 2 T cell receptor beta chains listed below, sequenced in a study of T cells after yellow fever vaccination. Via MiXCR, TCRdb re-called the 5' RACE reads, giving one row per CDR3 protein. The sample has fewer than 150,000 distinct CDR3 sequences, 7.2% seen once; the top ten hold roughly 2.8%. Sample: CD4+ T cells sorted from PBMCs, taken roughly seven weeks after the first yellow fever vaccination. The receptors here all came from a man aged 18 to 30 who received the YFV17D yellow fever vaccine.

At least ten counts were recorded for this clonotype. An end of the junction differs from the germline gene, which may be a read error. This chain uses TRBV7-7 with TRBJ2-1, with D possibly being TRBD1 (5 bases). Per germline, CDR1 SSHAT and CDR2 FNYEAQ (reference sequence). CDR3 length: 13 amino acids. The CDR3 spells CASSLSRVGEQFF. For the CDR3, the DNA is TGTGCTAGCAGCTTATCCAGGGTGGGGGAGCAGTTCTTC.

This clonotype was observed at least ten times. The chain carries TRBV5-4 and TRBJ2-3; D not resolved. The CDR3 is 11 amino acids. The V gene lost 4 bases and the J gene lost 5 bases, with 5 bases spanning the gap. Germline CDR1 is SGHNT and CDR2 is YYREEE (reference sequence). CDR3 sequence (DNA): TGTGCCAGCAGCGCGCGAGATACGCAGTATTTT. It translates to CASSARDTQYF.